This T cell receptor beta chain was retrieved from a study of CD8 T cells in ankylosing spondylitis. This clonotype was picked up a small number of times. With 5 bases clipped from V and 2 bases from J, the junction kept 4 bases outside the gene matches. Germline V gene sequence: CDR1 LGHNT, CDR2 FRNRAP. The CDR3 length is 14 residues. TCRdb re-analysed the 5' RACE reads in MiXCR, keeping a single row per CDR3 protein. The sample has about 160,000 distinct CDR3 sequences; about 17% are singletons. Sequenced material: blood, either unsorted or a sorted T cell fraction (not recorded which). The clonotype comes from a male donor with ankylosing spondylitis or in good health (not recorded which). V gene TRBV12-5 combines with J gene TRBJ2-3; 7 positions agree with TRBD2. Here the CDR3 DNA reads TGTGCTAGTGGTAGCGGGATGGTCACAGATACGCAGTATTTT. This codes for CASGSGMVTDTQYF.